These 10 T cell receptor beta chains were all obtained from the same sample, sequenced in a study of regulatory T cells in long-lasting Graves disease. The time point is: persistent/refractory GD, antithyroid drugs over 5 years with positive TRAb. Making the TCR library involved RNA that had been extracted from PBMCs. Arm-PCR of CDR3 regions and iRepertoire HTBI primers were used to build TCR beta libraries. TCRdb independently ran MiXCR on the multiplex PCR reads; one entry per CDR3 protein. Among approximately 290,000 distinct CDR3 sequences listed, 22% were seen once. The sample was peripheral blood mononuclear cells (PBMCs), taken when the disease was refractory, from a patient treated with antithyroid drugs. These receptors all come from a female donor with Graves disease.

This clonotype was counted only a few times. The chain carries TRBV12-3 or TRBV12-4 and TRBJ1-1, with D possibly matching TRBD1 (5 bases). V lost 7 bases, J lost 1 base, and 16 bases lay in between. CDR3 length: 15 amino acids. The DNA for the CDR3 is TGTGCCAGCACCCCGGGGGGAGGTAGGAACACTGAAGCTTTCTTT. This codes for CASTPGGGRNTEAFF.

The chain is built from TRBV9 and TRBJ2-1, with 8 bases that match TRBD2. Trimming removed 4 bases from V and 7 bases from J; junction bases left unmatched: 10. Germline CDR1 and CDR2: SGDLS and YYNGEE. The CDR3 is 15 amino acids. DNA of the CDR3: TGTGCCAGCAGCCAAGACCTTACTAGCGGAAATGAGCAGTTCTTC. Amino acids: CASSQDLTSGNEQFF.

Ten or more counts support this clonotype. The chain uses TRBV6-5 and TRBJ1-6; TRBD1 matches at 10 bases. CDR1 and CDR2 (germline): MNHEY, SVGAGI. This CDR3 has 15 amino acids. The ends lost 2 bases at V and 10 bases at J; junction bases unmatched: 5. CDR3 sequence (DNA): TGTGCCAGCAGTTACGTCGGACAGGGGGACTCACCCCTCCACTTT. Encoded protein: CASSYVGQGDSPLHF.

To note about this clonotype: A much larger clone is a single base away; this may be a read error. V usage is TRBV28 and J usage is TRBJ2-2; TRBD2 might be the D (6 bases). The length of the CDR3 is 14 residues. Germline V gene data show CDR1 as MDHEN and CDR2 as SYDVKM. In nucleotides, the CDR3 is TGTGCCAGCAGTTTAATACAAAACACCGGGGGGCTGTTTTTT. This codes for CASSLIQNTGGLFF.

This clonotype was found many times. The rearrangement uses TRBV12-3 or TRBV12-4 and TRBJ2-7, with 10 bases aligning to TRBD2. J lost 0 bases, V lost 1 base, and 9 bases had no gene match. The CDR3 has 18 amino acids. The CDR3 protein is CASSLGFRLAGSSYEQYF. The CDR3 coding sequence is TGTGCCAGCAGTTTAGGGTTTCGACTAGCGGGTAGCTCCTACGAGCAGTACTTC.

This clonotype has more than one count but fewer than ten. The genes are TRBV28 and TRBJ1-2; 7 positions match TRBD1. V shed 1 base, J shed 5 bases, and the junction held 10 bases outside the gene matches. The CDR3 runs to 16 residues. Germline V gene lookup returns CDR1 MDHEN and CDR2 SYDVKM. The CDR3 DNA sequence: TGTGCCAGCAGTTTATATGAGGGGGGGACAGATTATGGCTACACCTTC. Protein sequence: CASSLYEGGTDYGYTF.

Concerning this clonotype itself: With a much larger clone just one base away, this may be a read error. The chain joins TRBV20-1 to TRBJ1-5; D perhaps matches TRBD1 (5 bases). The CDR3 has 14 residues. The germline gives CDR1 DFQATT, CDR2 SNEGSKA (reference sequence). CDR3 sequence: CSARVGRDYQLQHF. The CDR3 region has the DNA TGCAGTGCTAGAGTAGGCCGGGACTATCAGCTCCAGCATTTT.

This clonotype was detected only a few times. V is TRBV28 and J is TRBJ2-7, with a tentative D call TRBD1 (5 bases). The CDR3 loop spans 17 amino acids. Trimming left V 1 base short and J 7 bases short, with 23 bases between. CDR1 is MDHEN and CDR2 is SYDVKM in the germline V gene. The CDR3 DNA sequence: TGTGCCAGCAGTTTATTGCGTAGGACATTCCTTTCCGGAGAGCAGTACTTC. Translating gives CASSLLRRTFLSGEQYF. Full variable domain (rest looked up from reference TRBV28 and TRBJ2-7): DVKVTQSSRYLVKRTGEKVFLECVQDMDHENMFWYRQDPGLGLRLIYFSYDVKMKEKGDIPEGYSVSREKKERFSLILESASTNQTSMYLCASSLLRRTFLSGEQYFGPGTRLTVT.

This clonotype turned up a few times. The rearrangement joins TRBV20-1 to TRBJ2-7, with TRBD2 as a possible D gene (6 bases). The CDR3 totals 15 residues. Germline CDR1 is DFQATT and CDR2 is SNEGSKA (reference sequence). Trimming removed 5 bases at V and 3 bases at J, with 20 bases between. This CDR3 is CSAGQGGGPFYEQYF. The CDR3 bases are TGCAGTGCTGGCCAGGGCGGAGGGCCCTTCTACGAGCAGTACTTC.

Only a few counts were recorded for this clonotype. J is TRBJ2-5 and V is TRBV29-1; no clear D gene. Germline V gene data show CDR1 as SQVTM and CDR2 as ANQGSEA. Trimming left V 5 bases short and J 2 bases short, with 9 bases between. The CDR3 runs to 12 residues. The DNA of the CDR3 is TGCAGCGTTCAGACCCTGCAAGAGACCCAGTACTTC. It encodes CSVQTLQETQYF.